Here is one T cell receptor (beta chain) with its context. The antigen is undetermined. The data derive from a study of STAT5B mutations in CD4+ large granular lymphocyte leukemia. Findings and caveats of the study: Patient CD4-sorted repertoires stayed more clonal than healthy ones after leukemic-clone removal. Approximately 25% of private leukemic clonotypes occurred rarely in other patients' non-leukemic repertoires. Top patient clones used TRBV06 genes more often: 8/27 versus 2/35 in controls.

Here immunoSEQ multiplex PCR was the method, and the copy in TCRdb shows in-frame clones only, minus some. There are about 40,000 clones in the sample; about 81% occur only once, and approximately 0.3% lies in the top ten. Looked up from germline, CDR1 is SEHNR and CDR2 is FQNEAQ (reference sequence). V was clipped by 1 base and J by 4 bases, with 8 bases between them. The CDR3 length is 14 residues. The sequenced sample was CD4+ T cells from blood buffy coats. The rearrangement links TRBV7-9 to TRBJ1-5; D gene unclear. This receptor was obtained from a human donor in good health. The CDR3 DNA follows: TGTGCCAGCAGCTTAGAGGGAGGGAATCAGCCCCAGCATTTT. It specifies CASSLEGGNQPQHF.